Shown below are 31 T cell receptor beta chains from a single sample sequenced in a study of cytomegalovirus exposure and HLA in healthy donors. PCR amplification relied on 60 Vbeta primers (plus 13 Jbeta primers). Data came from immunoSEQ multiplex PCR; TCRdb stores just in-frame clones and leaves some out. The sample has 130,000 or so clones; around 80% are singletons. The sequencing input was PBMCs. The receptors derive from a female donor in good health and CMV-seronegative.

The table lists this clone with a few counts. This chain connects TRBV4-3 to TRBJ1-3; TRBD1 is a possible D gene (6 bases). Germline lookup yields CDR1 LGHNA and CDR2 YSLEER. This CDR3 is 21 amino acids long. The ends were cut back, 0 bases at V and 2 bases at J, with 26 bases in the middle. The chain's CDR3 is CASSQDPWKLTGTLTGNTIYF. The CDR3 DNA sequence: TGCGCCAGCAGCCAAGACCCTTGGAAATTAACCGGGACACTTACTGGAAACACCATATATTTT.

V and J are TRBV7-6 and TRBJ2-1; D possibly corresponds to TRBD2 (6 bases). The CDR3 has 16 residues. Germline V lookup: CDR1 SGHVS, CDR2 FNYEAQ. Trimming cost V 4 bases and J 5 bases, with 18 bases left between them. The CDR3: CASSSPADYIHNEQFF. The DNA for the CDR3 is TGTGCCAGCAGCTCCCCCGCGGACTATATCCACAATGAGCAGTTCTTC.

The rearrangement uses TRBV5-1 and TRBJ2-7; TRBD1 might be the D (5 bases). This CDR3 has 15 amino acids. V lost 0 bases and J lost 4, with 14 bases in between. Per the germline V gene, CDR1 is SGHRS and CDR2 is YFSETQ. The CDR3 loop is CASSLGTGETYEQYF. CDR3 bases: TGCGCCAGCAGCTTGGGTACAGGCGAAACGTACGAGCAGTACTTC. The full variable domain, its missing parts supplied by reference TRBV5-1 and TRBJ2-7, is KAGVTQTPRYLIKTRGQQVTLSCSPISGHRSVSWYQQTPGQGLQFLFEYFSETQRNKGNFPGRFSGRQFSNSRSEMNVSTLELGDSALYLCASSLGTGETYEQYFGPGTRLTVT.

V usage is TRBV19 and J usage is TRBJ2-1; 10 bases align to TRBD2. The CDR3 sequence is 16 residues long. Trimming removed 6 bases from V and 2 bases from J; junction bases left unmatched: 7. The germline CDR1 and CDR2 sequences are LNHDA and SQIVND (reference sequence). CDR3 loop: CASRRRTSGAYNEQFF. The CDR3 DNA follows: TGTGCCAGTAGAAGACGGACTAGCGGAGCCTACAATGAGCAGTTCTTC.

The chain couples TRBV19 to TRBJ1-1; TRBD1 is a possible D gene (5 bases). Germline CDR1 reads LNHDA; CDR2 reads SQIVND (reference sequence). V lost 11 bases and J 1 base, leaving 11 bases between the germline ends. There are 12 residues in the CDR3. This CDR3 is CACTGQNTEAFF. Here the CDR3 DNA reads TGTGCCTGCACCGGACAGAACACTGAAGCTTTCTTT.

This chain links TRBV4-1 with TRBJ2-7; D might be TRBD2 (5 bases). The CDR3 is 17 residues long. Trimming removed 0 bases at V and 9 bases at J, with 24 bases between. Germline V gives CDR1 MGHRA, CDR2 YSYEKL. The CDR3 nucleotides read TGCGCCAGCAGCCAAGATGTTGTTAGGGAGATCCCCTCTCCGCAGTACTTC. Translation gives CASSQDVVREIPSPQYF.

The J gene is TRBJ1-1, the V gene TRBV6-1; unclear D gene. Trimming shortened V by 3 bases and J by 4 bases, and 9 bases separated the two germline ends. The CDR3 is made up of 13 amino acids. CDR1 and CDR2 from the germline V gene are MNHNS and SASEGT. Here the CDR3 DNA reads TGTGCCAGCAGTGAGCGGGGAAGCACTGAAGCTTTCTTT. It codes for CASSERGSTEAFF.

The rearrangement links TRBV2 to TRBJ1-1; D is uncertain. Trimming took 4 bases from V and 3 from J, leaving 9 bases between them. CDR1 is SNHLY, CDR2 FYNNEI, per germline. The CDR3 is 13 amino acids. The CDR3 reads CASSANGDTEAFF. As DNA, the CDR3 is TGTGCCAGCAGTGCGAACGGAGACACTGAAGCTTTCTTT.

The gene calls are TRBV2 and TRBJ1-5; unclear D gene. Trimming left V 6 bases short and J 4 bases short, with 10 bases between. Per the germline V gene, CDR1 is SNHLY and CDR2 is FYNNEI. The CDR3 extends over 13 amino acids. The CDR3 sequence: CASRPTENQPQHF. The CDR3 DNA reads TGTGCCAGCAGGCCTACAGAGAATCAGCCCCAGCATTTT.

This clone was seen more than once but under ten times. The gene calls are TRBV29-1 and TRBJ2-1; 12 bases map to TRBD2. J gave up 4 bases and V 5 bases, and 6 bases lay outside the gene matches. The CDR3 consists of 15 residues. Per germline, CDR1 SQVTM and CDR2 ANQGSEA. This CDR3 reads CSVTPTSGSYNEQFF. CDR3 coding DNA: TGCAGCGTTACCCCGACTAGCGGGAGTTACAATGAGCAGTTCTTC.

The chain is built from TRBV27 and TRBJ2-7; D might be TRBD2 (6 bases). V was clipped by 3 bases and J by 1 base, with 10 bases between them. Looked up from germline, CDR1 is MNHEY and CDR2 is SMNVEV (reference sequence). This CDR3 is 14 amino acids long. For the CDR3, the DNA is TGTGCCAGCAGTTTCGCGGGGCTGTCCTACGAGCAGTACTTC. As protein: CASSFAGLSYEQYF.

Comment on this clone: Relative to the germline gene, one junction end is altered; a read error may explain this. J is TRBJ2-1 and V is TRBV7-7, with D perhaps TRBD1 (5 bases). CDR1 and CDR2 from the germline V gene are SSHAT and FNYEAQ (reference sequence). The CDR3 has 16 amino acids. DNA of the CDR3: TGTGCTAGCAGCTTAGGGGCAGGGATCCTTAACAATGAGCAGTTCTTC. Translation gives CASSLGAGILNNEQFF.

The chain couples TRBV20-1 to TRBJ2-5; D gene uncertain. Germline assignment: CDR1 DFQATT and CDR2 SNEGSKA (reference sequence). This CDR3 spans 11 amino acids. Trimming removed 3 bases at V and 3 bases at J, with 5 bases between. CDR3 sequence: CSARVEETQYF. CDR3 coding DNA: TGCAGTGCTAGGGTAGAAGAGACCCAGTACTTC.

The table lists this clone with a few counts. V gene TRBV15 combines with J gene TRBJ2-7, with a tentative D call TRBD2 (5 bases). The CDR3 contains 14 residues. CDR1 is LNHNV, CDR2 YYDKDF, per germline (reference sequence). V was shortened by 4 bases and J by 5 bases, with 15 bases between the two germline ends. CDR3 in amino acids: CATSTPGSPNEQYF. In nucleotides, the CDR3 is TGTGCCACCAGCACTCCGGGATCACCGAACGAGCAGTACTTC.

The gene calls are TRBV6-1 and TRBJ2-7; perhaps TRBD2 as D (6 bases). CDR3 length: 12 amino acids. The V gene lost 7 bases and the J gene lost 4 bases, with 11 bases spanning the gap. Germline assignment: CDR1 MNHNS and CDR2 SASEGT. The CDR3 loop reads CASTRGNYEQYF. CDR3 nucleotides: TGTGCCAGCACCCGGGGGAATTACGAGCAGTACTTC.

This chain connects TRBV30 to TRBJ1-5; 7 bases line up with TRBD1. There are 13 residues in the CDR3. Unmatched junction bases numbered 4, after V lost 4 bases and J lost 4 bases. Germline CDR1 GTSNPN, CDR2 SVGIG (reference sequence). CDR3 region: CAWNQGDNQPQHF. CDR3 bases: TGTGCCTGGAACCAGGGGGATAATCAGCCCCAGCATTTT. Looking up the rest from reference TRBV30 and TRBJ1-5 gives the full variable domain: SQTIHQWPATLVQPVGSPLSLECTVEGTSNPNLYWYRQAAGRGLQLLFYSVGIGQISSEVPQNLSASRPQDRQFILSSKKLLLSDSGFYLCAWNQGDNQPQHFGDGTRLSIL.

The CDR3, as DNA: TGTGCCTGGAATGGGGTAGCGGGACCCTACAATGAGCAGTTCTTC. It codes for CAWNGVAGPYNEQFF. This rearrangement joins TRBV30 to TRBJ2-1, with 8 positions matching TRBD2. Germline CDR1 and CDR2: GTSNPN and SVGIG (reference sequence). The junction had 7 bases not matched to a gene; V was cut back by 4 bases and J by 2 bases. This CDR3 has 15 residues.

V is TRBV19 and J is TRBJ1-2; D is undetermined. This CDR3 contains 16 residues. V was pared by 4 bases and J by 2 bases, with 17 bases between. Germline V lookup: CDR1 LNHDA, CDR2 SQIVND (reference sequence). Written as DNA, the CDR3 is TGTGCCAGTAGTAGTGTAATTCTTACAACCAACTATGGCTACACCTTC. It encodes CASSSVILTTNYGYTF.

V and J are TRBV28 and TRBJ2-7; D is possibly TRBD2 (6 bases). This CDR3 is built from 13 residues. The germline V gene encodes CDR1 MDHEN and CDR2 SYDVKM. Trimming left V 8 bases short and J 2 bases short, with 13 bases between. Here the CDR3 reads CASEGGRAYEQYF. The CDR3 bases are TGTGCCAGCGAAGGAGGGAGAGCCTACGAGCAGTACTTC.

The chain uses TRBV9 and TRBJ2-7, with TRBD1 as a possible D gene (6 bases). From germline, CDR1 is SGDLS and CDR2 YYNGEE. V lost 3 bases and J lost 5, with 12 bases in between. This CDR3 has 13 amino acids. The CDR3: CASSAQGSDEQYF. The CDR3 coding sequence is TGTGCCAGCAGCGCGCAGGGGTCCGACGAGCAGTACTTC.

The chain employs TRBV4-3 and TRBJ2-7; a weak D match, TRBD1 (6 bases). The CDR3 loop spans 15 amino acids. In germline, CDR1 is LGHNA, CDR2 YSLEER. The V end lost 4 bases, the J end lost 3 bases, and 16 bases lay between the germline ends. The CDR3 DNA reads TGCGCCAGCAGCCTTTCCAGGACAGAAAGCTACGAGCAGTACTTC. Protein: CASSLSRTESYEQYF.

As for this clone: One end of the junction does not line up with germline, which may come from a read error. The genes are TRBV30 and TRBJ1-1; 8 positions match TRBD1. Germline V lookup: CDR1 GTSNPN, CDR2 SVGIG (reference sequence). The CDR3 spans 14 residues. DNA of the CDR3: TGTGCCTGGAGTCCAAAACAGGGGGGCACTGAAGCTTCCTTT. This gives the protein CAWSPKQGGTEASF. Drawing the rest from reference TRBV30 and TRBJ1-1, the complete variable domain is SQTIHQWPATLVQPVGSPLSLECTVEGTSNPNLYWYRQAAGRGLQLLFYSVGIGQISSEVPQNLSASRPQDRQFILSSKKLLLSDSGFYLCAWSPKQGGTEASFGQGTRLTVV.

The chain is built from TRBV28 and TRBJ2-7; 10 bases align to TRBD1. Per the germline V gene, CDR1 is MDHEN and CDR2 is SYDVKM. V lost 1 base, J lost 5 bases, and 5 bases stayed unmatched. The CDR3 contains 15 residues. CDR3 protein: CASSLLGTGDNEQYF. The CDR3 DNA reads as TGTGCCAGCAGTTTATTGGGGACAGGGGACAACGAGCAGTACTTC.

This clone has more than one count but fewer than ten. The V gene is TRBV5-6, the J gene TRBJ2-7; 7 bases agree with TRBD1. The CDR3 extends over 14 amino acids. The ends lost 4 bases at V and 4 bases at J; junction bases unmatched: 8. From germline, CDR1 is SGHDT and CDR2 YYEEEE. This CDR3 is CASSRLTGEYEQYF. Written as DNA, the CDR3 is TGTGCCAGCAGCCGACTTACAGGGGAATACGAGCAGTACTTC.

The chain carries TRBV28 and TRBJ2-3, with TRBD1 identical over 8 bases. J was trimmed by 2 bases and V by 5 bases; bases with no gene match: 3. Germline lookup yields CDR1 MDHEN and CDR2 SYDVKM. This CDR3 contains 14 residues. CDR3: CASSGRGPTDTQYF. In nucleotides, the CDR3 is TGTGCCAGCAGTGGCAGGGGGCCCACAGATACGCAGTATTTT.

This chain links TRBV6-6 with TRBJ2-3; 8 nucleotides match TRBD2. V was clipped by 4 bases and J by 0 bases; unmatched bases: 3. Germline V gene lookup returns CDR1 MNHNY and CDR2 SVGAGI (reference sequence). The CDR3 extends over 15 amino acids. The CDR3 region is CASSFGRASTDTQYF. Written as DNA, the CDR3 is TGTGCCAGCAGTTTCGGGAGGGCCAGCACAGATACGCAGTATTTT.

V and J are TRBV30 and TRBJ2-5; D call uncertain. This CDR3 spans 13 amino acids. Per germline, CDR1 GTSNPN and CDR2 SVGIG (reference sequence). Trimming cost V 2 bases and J 4 bases, with 11 bases left between them. The CDR3 sequence is CAWSRLAPETQYF. The CDR3 DNA follows: TGTGCCTGGAGTAGGTTAGCCCCAGAGACCCAGTACTTC.

The sample holds one count of this clone. V usage is TRBV2 and J usage is TRBJ2-5; tentatively, D is TRBD1 (5 bases). V lost 6 bases to trimming and J lost 4 bases, with 9 bases between them. CDR1 is SNHLY and CDR2 is FYNNEI in the germline V gene. This CDR3 is 12 amino acids long. CDR3 sequence reads: CASSVQGETQYF. In nucleotides, the CDR3 is TGTGCCAGCAGCGTTCAGGGAGAGACCCAGTACTTC.

The genes are TRBV7-2 and TRBJ2-5; 7 bases match TRBD2. The CDR3 spans 16 residues. Germline V gives CDR1 SGHTA, CDR2 FQGNSA. The V segment lost 1 base and the J segment 5 bases; nucleotides outside the gene matches: 10. CDR3 bases: TGTGCCAGCAGCTTAGAATATTCGGGAGGCGGGGAGACCCAGTACTTC. Its protein product is CASSLEYSGGGETQYF.

The chain has TRBV9 and TRBJ2-7, with D possibly matching TRBD2 (6 bases). V dropped 4 bases and J dropped 3 bases, with 11 bases sitting between them. The germline V gene has CDR1 SGDLS and CDR2 YYNGEE. CDR3 size: 13 residues. This CDR3 reads CASSRDFRYEQYF. The CDR3, as DNA: TGTGCCAGCAGCCGGGACTTTCGCTACGAGCAGTACTTC.

The V gene is TRBV10-3, the J gene TRBJ1-2, with D unresolved. CDR1 is ENHRY, CDR2 SYGVKD, per germline. The CDR3 runs 12 residues. V lost 4 bases and J 8 bases, leaving 11 bases between the germline ends. The CDR3 sequence: CAISGPGAGYTF. In nucleotides, the CDR3 is TGTGCCATCAGTGGACCAGGTGCCGGCTACACCTTC.